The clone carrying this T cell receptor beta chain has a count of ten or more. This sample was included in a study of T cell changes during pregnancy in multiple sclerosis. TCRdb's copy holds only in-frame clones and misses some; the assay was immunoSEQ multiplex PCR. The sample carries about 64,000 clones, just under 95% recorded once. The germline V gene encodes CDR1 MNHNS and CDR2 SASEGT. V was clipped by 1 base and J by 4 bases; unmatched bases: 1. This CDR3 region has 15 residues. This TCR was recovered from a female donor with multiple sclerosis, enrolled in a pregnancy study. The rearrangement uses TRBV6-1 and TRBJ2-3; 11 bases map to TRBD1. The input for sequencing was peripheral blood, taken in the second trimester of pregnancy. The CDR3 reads CASSEGTGGADTQYF. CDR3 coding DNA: TGTGCCAGCAGTGAAGGGACAGGGGGCGCAGATACGCAGTATTTT.